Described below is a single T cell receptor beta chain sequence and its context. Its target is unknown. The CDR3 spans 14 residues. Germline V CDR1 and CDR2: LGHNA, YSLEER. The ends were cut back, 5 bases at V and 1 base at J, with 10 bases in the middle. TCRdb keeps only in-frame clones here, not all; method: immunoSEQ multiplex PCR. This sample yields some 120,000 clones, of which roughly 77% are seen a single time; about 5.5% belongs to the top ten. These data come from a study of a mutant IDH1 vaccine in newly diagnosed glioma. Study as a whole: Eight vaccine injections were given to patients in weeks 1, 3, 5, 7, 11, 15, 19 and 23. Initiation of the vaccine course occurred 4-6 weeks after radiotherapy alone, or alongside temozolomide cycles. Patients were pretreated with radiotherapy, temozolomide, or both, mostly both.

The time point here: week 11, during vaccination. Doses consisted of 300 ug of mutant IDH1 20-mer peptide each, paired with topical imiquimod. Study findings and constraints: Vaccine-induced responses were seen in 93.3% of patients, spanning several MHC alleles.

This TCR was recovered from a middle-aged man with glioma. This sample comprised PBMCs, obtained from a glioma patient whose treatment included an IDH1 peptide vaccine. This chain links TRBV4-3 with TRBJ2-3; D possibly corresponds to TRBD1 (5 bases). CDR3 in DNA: TGCGCCAGCAGCGTACAAGGGGGCACAGATACGCAGTATTTT. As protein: CASSVQGGTDTQYF.